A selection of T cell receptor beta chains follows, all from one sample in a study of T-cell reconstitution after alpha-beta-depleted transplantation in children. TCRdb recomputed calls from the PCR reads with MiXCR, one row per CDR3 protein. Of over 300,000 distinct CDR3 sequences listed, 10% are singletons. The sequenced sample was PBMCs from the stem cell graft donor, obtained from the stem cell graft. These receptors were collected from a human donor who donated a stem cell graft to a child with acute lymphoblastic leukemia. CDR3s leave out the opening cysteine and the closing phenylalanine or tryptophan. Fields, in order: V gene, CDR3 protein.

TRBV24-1 ATSDLRMSQGYT
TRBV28 ASSLGGLNSPLH
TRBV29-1 SVEVAGDQETQY
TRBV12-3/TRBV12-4 ASSSRLAGL
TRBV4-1 ASSRSLSYEQY
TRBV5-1 ASSLVGAANTGELF
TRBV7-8 ASSSEGRNSGNTIY
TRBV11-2 ASSIARNGYNEQF
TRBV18 ASSLTSGDLQETQY
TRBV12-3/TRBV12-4 ASSQTRRSYNEQF
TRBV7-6 ASSSPGLAEQDTQY
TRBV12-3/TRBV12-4 ASSPYGSGNTIY
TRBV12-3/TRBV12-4 ASSLALQRTHGYT
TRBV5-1 ASSLQGRPGELF
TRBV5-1 ATWSGVDGTEAF
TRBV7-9 ASSLGAMGGQPQH
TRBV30 AWDIAGGSGEQY
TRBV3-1 ASSLRGMAGEVQF
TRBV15 ATSRDVAPSSYEQY
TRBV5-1 ASSLSLAGGPQETQY
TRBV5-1 ASSYTGEEQETQY
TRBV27 ASSFGGRVAKNIQY
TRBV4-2 ASSQVSLLAGDSDTQY